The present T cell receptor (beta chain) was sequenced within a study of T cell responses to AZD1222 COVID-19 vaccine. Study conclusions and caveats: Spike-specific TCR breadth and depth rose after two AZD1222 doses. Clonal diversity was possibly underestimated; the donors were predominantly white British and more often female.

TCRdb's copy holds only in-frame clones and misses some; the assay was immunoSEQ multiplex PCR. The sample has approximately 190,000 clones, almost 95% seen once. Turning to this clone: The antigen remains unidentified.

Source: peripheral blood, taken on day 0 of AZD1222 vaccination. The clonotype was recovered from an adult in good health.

CDR3 amino acids: CASSDIRTPHEQFF. The DNA of the CDR3 is TGTGCCAGCTCAGACATTCGTACCCCCCATGAGCAGTTCTTC. The chain combines TRBV6-5 with TRBJ2-1; no definite D call. The CDR3 is 14 amino acids. Germline lookup yields CDR1 MNHEY and CDR2 SVGAGI. The V and J ends lost 8 bases and 8 bases respectively, with 19 bases between them.